This TCR beta chain originates from a study of blood T cell repertoires in COVID-19. Across the whole study: COVID-19 samples from acute and convalescent phases originated in the United States, Italy and Spain. T cells, B-cell-depleted T cells, or PBMCs supplied cDNA or gDNA.

TCRdb's copy holds only in-frame clones and misses some; the assay was immunoSEQ multiplex PCR. Of fewer than 300,000 clones in the sample, more than 85% are singletons; the top ten hold under 0.95%. The CDR3 consists of 14 residues. CDR1 and CDR2 (germline): MNHEY, SMNVEV (reference sequence). The germline V and J ends were trimmed by 2 bases and 6 bases, with 8 bases remaining between them. This sequence originates from a man aged 25-45 years with acute or convalescent COVID-19. Material for sequencing was peripheral blood. J is TRBJ1-6 and V is TRBV27; no definite D call. The CDR3 sequence is CASSLEGFNSPLHF. The CDR3 coding sequence is TGTGCCAGCAGTTTAGAGGGATTTAATTCACCCCTCCACTTT.